Ten or more counts support the clone carrying this TCR beta chain. In TCRdb, the 5' RACE reads were re-called with MiXCR into one record per CDR3 protein. The data contain about 160,000 distinct CDR3 sequences, about 7% of them seen just once; the ten biggest clones take up approximately 2.5%. The data originate from a study of T cells after yellow fever vaccination. The sample here was CD4+ T cells sorted from PBMCs, taken 4 to 6 days after the first yellow fever vaccination. The sequence derives from a man younger than 30 who received the YFV17D yellow fever vaccine.

CDR3 DNA: TGCAGTGCTAGTCTGTCGTCTATCTCTGGGGCCAACGTCCTGACTTTC. It encodes CSASLSSISGANVLTF. This rearrangement joins TRBV20-1 to TRBJ2-6, with D hard to call. The CDR3 spans 16 residues. Germline V gene lookup returns CDR1 DFQATT and CDR2 SNEGSKA (reference sequence). V lost 3 bases and J lost 0, with 12 bases in between.